A selection of T cell receptor beta chains follows, all from one sample in a study of blood T cell repertoires in COVID-19. The table came from immunoSEQ multiplex PCR; TCRdb's copy has only in-frame clones and leaves some out. The sample comprises roughly 25,000 clones, over 80% of which are singletons, and roughly 2.8% rests with the top ten. Sequencing input: peripheral blood. Every receptor here comes from a human donor in a cohort sampled during active COVID-19. The CDR3 runs from the conserved cysteine through the conserved F or W. D genes are given only for firm matches. Clone size, where shown, is once, few, many, or a class for clones that have expanded.

D: NA; size: NA; V: TRBV3-1/TRBV3-2; J: TRBJ2-3; DNA: TGTGCCAGCAGCCAAGCCCTCGGGGAGGATACGCAGTATTTT; CDR3: CASSQALGEDTQYF
D: NA; size: NA; V: TRBV7-9; J: TRBJ2-3; DNA: TGTGCCAGCAGCTTAGGCGGCGGTGAGAATACGCAGTATTTT; CDR3: CASSLGGGENTQYF
D: TRBD1; size: NA; V: TRBV19; J: TRBJ1-2; DNA: TGTGCCAGTAGTCAAGAGGGGGCCTCTCGGGGCTACACCTTC; CDR3: CASSQEGASRGYTF
D: TRBD2; size: NA; V: TRBV5-1; J: TRBJ2-5; DNA: TGCGCCAGCAGCCTCCGGACTAGCGGGGGGGCCCAAGAGACCCAGTACTTC; CDR3: CASSLRTSGGAQETQYF
D: TRBD1; size: NA; V: TRBV23-1; J: TRBJ1-2; DNA: TGCGCCAGCAGTCAGGGGACAGGGGTATATGGCTACACCTTC; CDR3: CASSQGTGVYGYTF
D: TRBD1; size: NA; V: TRBV29-1; J: TRBJ1-3; DNA: TGCAGCGTTGAAGGGGACAGCTCTGGAAACACCATATATTTT; CDR3: CSVEGDSSGNTIYF
D: NA; size: NA; V: TRBV15; J: TRBJ1-4; DNA: TGTGCCACCAGCAGAGCAAGAGGGGGTAATGAAAAACTGTTTTTT; CDR3: CATSRARGGNEKLFF
D: NA; size: once; V: TRBV28; J: TRBJ1-5; DNA: TGTGCCAGCGGTGACAGGATACAGCCCCAGCATTTT; CDR3: CASGDRIQPQHF
D: NA; size: NA; V: TRBV5-6; J: TRBJ1-3; DNA: TGTGCCAGCGGGCCGGGACTCCCGATGAACACCATATATTTT; CDR3: CASGPGLPMNTIYF
D: TRBD1; size: NA; V: TRBV5-5; J: TRBJ1-2; DNA: TGTGCCAGCACCCTGGACAGGGTGGACTATGGCTACACCTTC; CDR3: CASTLDRVDYGYTF
D: NA; size: once; V: TRBV18; J: TRBJ1-6; DNA: TGTGCCAGCTCACCGGGGCTGAGCAATAATTCACCCCTCCACTTT; CDR3: CASSPGLSNNSPLHF
D: NA; size: NA; V: TRBV12-3/TRBV12-4; J: TRBJ1-1; DNA: TGTGCCAGCAGTTTATCAGGGGTCTCTGAAGCTTTCTTT; CDR3: CASSLSGVSEAFF
D: TRBD1; size: NA; V: TRBV4-1; J: TRBJ1-6; DNA: TGCGCCAGCAGCGGGGACAGGACCCCTAGCTCCTATAATTCACCCCTCCACTTT; CDR3: CASSGDRTPSSYNSPLHF
D: TRBD2; size: NA; V: TRBV6-5; J: TRBJ2-3; DNA: TGTGCCAGCACCCCTAGCGGGGGGGCCCCCGATACGCAGTATTTT; CDR3: CASTPSGGAPDTQYF
D: TRBD1; size: NA; V: TRBV29-1; J: TRBJ1-2; DNA: TGCAGCGGGGCTCCGGGACAGGGGTTTGGCTACACCTTC; CDR3: CSGAPGQGFGYTF
D: TRBD1; size: NA; V: TRBV4-2; J: TRBJ2-7; DNA: TGTGCCAGCAGCCAATCGGACAGGGAACACGAGCAGTACTTC; CDR3: CASSQSDREHEQYF
D: TRBD1; size: NA; V: TRBV9; J: TRBJ1-2; DNA: TGTGCCAGCAGCGTCGAGGGGGCCTTTTATGGCTACACCTTC; CDR3: CASSVEGAFYGYTF
D: TRBD2; size: NA; V: TRBV6-5; J: TRBJ2-5; DNA: TGTGCCAGCAGTTCCGATCTAGCGGGGGGGAGGGAGACCCAGTACTTC; CDR3: CASSSDLAGGRETQYF
D: TRBD1; size: NA; V: TRBV4-1; J: TRBJ1-1; DNA: TGCGCCAGCAGCCAAGTAGGGACAGGGGGCTATACTGAAGCTTTCTTT; CDR3: CASSQVGTGGYTEAFF
D: NA; size: NA; V: TRBV7-2; J: TRBJ1-2; DNA: TGTGCCAGCAGGGGGGCGGGGGGAGCCTATGGCTACACCTTC; CDR3: CASRGAGGAYGYTF
D: NA; size: NA; V: TRBV2; J: TRBJ1-2; DNA: TGTGCCAGCAGTGAGGGGCAGAACTATGGCTACACCTTC; CDR3: CASSEGQNYGYTF
D: NA; size: NA; V: TRBV10-3; J: TRBJ2-2; DNA: TGTGCCATCAGTGAGTCGTTACAGACCGGGGAGCTGTTTTTT; CDR3: CAISESLQTGELFF
D: NA; size: NA; V: TRBV9; J: TRBJ1-2; DNA: TGTGCCAGCAGCGTAGATGACTTTGGAGGGGGCTACACCTTC; CDR3: CASSVDDFGGGYTF
D: NA; size: NA; V: TRBV5-1; J: TRBJ1-2; DNA: TGCGCCAGCAGCTTGAGGATGGAGGGGAACTATGGCTACACCTTC; CDR3: CASSLRMEGNYGYTF
D: TRBD2; size: NA; V: TRBV7-8; J: TRBJ2-3; DNA: TGTGCCAGCAGCTCTAGGACTAGCGGGAGCACAGATACGCAGTATTTT; CDR3: CASSSRTSGSTDTQYF
D: TRBD1; size: NA; V: TRBV29-1; J: TRBJ1-4; DNA: TGCAGCGTAGGACAGGGGAGCGCTAATGAAAAACTGTTTTTT; CDR3: CSVGQGSANEKLFF
D: TRBD1; size: NA; V: TRBV19; J: TRBJ2-7; DNA: TGTGCCAGTAGTATATCCGGGACAGGGTCCTACGAGCAGTACTTC; CDR3: CASSISGTGSYEQYF
D: NA; size: once; V: TRBV4-1; J: TRBJ2-7; DNA: TGCGCCAGCAGCCGATTCATCCGGGACAACTACGAGCAGTACTTC; CDR3: CASSRFIRDNYEQYF
D: NA; size: NA; V: TRBV7-8; J: TRBJ2-3; DNA: TGTGCCAGCAGCTTAGGGCTAGGGGAAGATACGCAGTATTTT; CDR3: CASSLGLGEDTQYF
D: NA; size: NA; V: TRBV19; J: TRBJ2-4; DNA: TGTGCCAGTAGTCCTCCCGGGACAGGGCGCGGGAGGATTCAGTACTTC; CDR3: CASSPPGTGRGRIQYF
D: TRBD2; size: NA; V: TRBV5-1; J: TRBJ2-1; DNA: TGCGCCAGCAGCTTAACACTAGCGGAGTACAATGAGCAGTTCTTC; CDR3: CASSLTLAEYNEQFF
D: NA; size: NA; V: TRBV10-3; J: TRBJ2-1; DNA: TGTGCCATCGGACGGGGGTTTGAGCAGTTCTTC; CDR3: CAIGRGFEQFF
D: NA; size: NA; V: TRBV5-4; J: TRBJ2-1; DNA: TGTGCCAGCAGCTTGGGCGGGGAGCCTTCTGGAAATGAGCAGTTCTTC; CDR3: CASSLGGEPSGNEQFF
D: NA; size: NA; V: TRBV3-1/TRBV3-2; J: TRBJ1-1; DNA: TGTGCCAGCAGCCACTCGACAGAGAACACTGAAGCTTTCTTT; CDR3: CASSHSTENTEAFF
D: TRBD2; size: NA; V: TRBV5-1; J: TRBJ2-2; DNA: TGCGCCAGCAGCTTGGGGCGGGGGGCCACCGGGGAGCTGTTTTTT; CDR3: CASSLGRGATGELFF
D: TRBD2; size: NA; V: TRBV4-1; J: TRBJ2-3; DNA: TGCGCCAGCAGCCAGCCCGGGACTAGCGGGGGGGCAGGGGCAGATACGCAGTATTTT; CDR3: CASSQPGTSGGAGADTQYF
D: NA; size: NA; V: TRBV5-1; J: TRBJ2-3; DNA: TGCGCCAGCAGTATACAGGCCACAGATACGCAGTATTTT; CDR3: CASSIQATDTQYF
D: TRBD1; size: NA; V: TRBV28; J: TRBJ1-2; DNA: TGTGCCAGCAGATCCTTGGGACAGGGAATCTATGGCTACACCTTC; CDR3: CASRSLGQGIYGYTF
D: NA; size: once; V: TRBV7-9; J: TRBJ1-1; DNA: TGTGCCAGCAGCTTACTCGAGTCGGTTGGAGCTTTCTTT; CDR3: CASSLLESVGAFF
D: TRBD1; size: NA; V: TRBV19; J: TRBJ2-2; DNA: TGTGCCAGTGGGGACAGGGGGCTCGCCGGGGAGCTGTTTTTT; CDR3: CASGDRGLAGELFF